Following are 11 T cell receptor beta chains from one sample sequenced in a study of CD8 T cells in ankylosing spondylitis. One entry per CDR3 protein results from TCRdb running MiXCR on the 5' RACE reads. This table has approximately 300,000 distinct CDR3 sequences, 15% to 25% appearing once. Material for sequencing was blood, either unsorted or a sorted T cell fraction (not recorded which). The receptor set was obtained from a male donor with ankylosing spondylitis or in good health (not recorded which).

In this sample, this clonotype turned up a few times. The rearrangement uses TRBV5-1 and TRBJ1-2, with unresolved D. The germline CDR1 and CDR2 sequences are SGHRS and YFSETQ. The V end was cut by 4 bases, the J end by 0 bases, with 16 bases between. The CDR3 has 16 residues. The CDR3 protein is CASSRRSGSANYGYTF. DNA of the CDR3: TGCGCCAGCAGCCGACGAAGTGGGAGCGCTAACTATGGCTACACCTTC. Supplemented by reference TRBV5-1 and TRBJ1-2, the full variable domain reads KAGVTQTPRYLIKTRGQQVTLSCSPISGHRSVSWYQQTPGQGLQFLFEYFSETQRNKGNFPGRFSGRQFSNSRSEMNVSTLELGDSALYLCASSRRSGSANYGYTFGSGTRLTVV.

CDR3: CASSLEGISNQPQHF. CDR3 nucleotide sequence: TGCGCCAGCAGCTTGGAAGGAATTAGCAATCAGCCCCAGCATTTT. The V call is TRBV5-1, the J call TRBJ1-5, with D unresolved. V was cut by 0 bases and J by 0 bases, with 7 bases left in between. Germline CDR1 and CDR2: SGHRS and YFSETQ. This CDR3 spans 15 amino acids.

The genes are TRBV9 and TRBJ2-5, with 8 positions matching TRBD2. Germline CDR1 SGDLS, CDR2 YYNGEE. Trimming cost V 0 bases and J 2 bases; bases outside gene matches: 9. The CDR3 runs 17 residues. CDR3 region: CASSVGVQAGEQETQYF. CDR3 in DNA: TGTGCCAGCAGCGTAGGAGTTCAAGCGGGAGAACAAGAGACCCAGTACTTC. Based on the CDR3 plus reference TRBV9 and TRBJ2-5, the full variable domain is DSGVTQTPKHLITATGQRVTLRCSPRSGDLSVYWYQQSLDQGLQFLIQYYNGEERAKGNILERFSAQQFPDLHSELNLSSLELGDSALYFCASSVGVQAGEQETQYFGPGTRLLVL.

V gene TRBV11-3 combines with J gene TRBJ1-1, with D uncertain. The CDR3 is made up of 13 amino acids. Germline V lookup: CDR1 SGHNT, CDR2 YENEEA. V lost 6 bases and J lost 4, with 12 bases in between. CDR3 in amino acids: CASSPRESTEAFF. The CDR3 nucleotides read TGTGCCAGCAGTCCGAGGGAGTCCACTGAAGCTTTCTTT.

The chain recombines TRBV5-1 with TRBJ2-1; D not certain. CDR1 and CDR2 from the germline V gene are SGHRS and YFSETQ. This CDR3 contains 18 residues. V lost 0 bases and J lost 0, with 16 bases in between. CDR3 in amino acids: CASSLVVLAASSYNEQFF. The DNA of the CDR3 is TGCGCCAGCAGCTTGGTAGTATTGGCGGCTAGCTCCTACAATGAGCAGTTCTTC.

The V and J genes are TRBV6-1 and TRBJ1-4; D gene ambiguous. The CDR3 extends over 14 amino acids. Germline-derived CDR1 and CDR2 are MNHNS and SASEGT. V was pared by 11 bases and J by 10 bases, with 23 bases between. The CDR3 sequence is CAVGIGSQKGKLFF. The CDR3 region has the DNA TGTGCCGTAGGCATTGGGTCCCAAAAAGGAAAACTGTTTTTT.

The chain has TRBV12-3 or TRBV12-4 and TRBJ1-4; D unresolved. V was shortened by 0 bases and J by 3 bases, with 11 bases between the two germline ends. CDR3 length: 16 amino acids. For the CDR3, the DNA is TGTGCCAGCAGTTTAGCGCGCGGTTCCGCTAATGAAAAACTGTTTTTT. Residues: CASSLARGSANEKLFF.

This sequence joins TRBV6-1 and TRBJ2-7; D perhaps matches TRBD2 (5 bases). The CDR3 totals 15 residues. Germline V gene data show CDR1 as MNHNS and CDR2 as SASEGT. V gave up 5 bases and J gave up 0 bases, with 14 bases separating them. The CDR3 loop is CASSTGISISYEQYV. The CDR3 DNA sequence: TGTGCCAGCAGTACCGGGATCTCAATCTCCTACGAGCAGTACGTC.

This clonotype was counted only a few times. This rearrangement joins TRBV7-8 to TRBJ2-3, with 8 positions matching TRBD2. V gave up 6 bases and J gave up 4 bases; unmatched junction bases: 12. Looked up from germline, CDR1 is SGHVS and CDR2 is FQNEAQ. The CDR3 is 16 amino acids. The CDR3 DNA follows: TGTGCCAGCAGGGGACGAACGGGAGGGCCAGCAGATACGCAGTATTTT. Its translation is CASRGRTGGPADTQYF.

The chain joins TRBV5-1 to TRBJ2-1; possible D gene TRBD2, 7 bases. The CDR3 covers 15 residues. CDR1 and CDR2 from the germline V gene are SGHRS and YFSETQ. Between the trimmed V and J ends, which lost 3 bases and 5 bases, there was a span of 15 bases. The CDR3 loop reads CASSWGGAENNEQFF. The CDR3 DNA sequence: TGCGCCAGCAGCTGGGGGGGGGCCGAAAACAATGAGCAGTTCTTC.

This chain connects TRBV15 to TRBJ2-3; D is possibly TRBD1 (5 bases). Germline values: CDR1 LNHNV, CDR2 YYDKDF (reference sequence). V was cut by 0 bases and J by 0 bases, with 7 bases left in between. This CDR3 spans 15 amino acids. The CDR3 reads CATSRDKGSTDTQYF. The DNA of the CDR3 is TGTGCCACCAGCAGAGACAAGGGGAGCACAGATACGCAGTATTTT. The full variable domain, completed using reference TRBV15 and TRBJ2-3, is DAMVIQNPRYQVTQFGKPVTLSCSQTLNHNVMYWYQQKSSQAPKLLFHYYDKDFNNEADTPDNFQSRRPNTSFCFLDIRSPGLGDTAMYLCATSRDKGSTDTQYFGPGTRLTVL.